Presented here are 24 T cell receptor beta chains from one specimen sequenced in a study of radiotherapy plus CTLA-4 blockade in lung cancer. Profiling relied on immunoSEQ multiplex PCR, and the TCRdb table lists in-frame clones only, not all of them. The table shows about 88,000 clones, with 60% to 80% occurring only once. This specimen was peripheral blood, taken from a patient treated with radiotherapy plus ipilimumab. These receptors all stem from a human donor with non-small cell lung cancer that progressed on radiotherapy plus ipilimumab.

The chain recombines TRBV2 with TRBJ1-1; D might be TRBD1 (5 bases). The CDR3 loop spans 12 amino acids. Trimming shortened V by 7 bases and J by 7 bases, and 13 bases separated the two germline ends. Germline values: CDR1 SNHLY, CDR2 FYNNEI. As DNA, the CDR3 is TGTGCCAGCACGAGGGGCACTTATGAAGCTTTCTTT. Translated, it gives CASTRGTYEAFF.

This clone was detected only a few times. The chain joins TRBV19 to TRBJ2-3; TRBD2 aligns across 10 bases. Trimming at V came to 7 bases and at J to 6 bases, leaving 4 bases not matched to a gene. CDR3 length equals 13 residues. Germline CDR1 LNHDA, CDR2 SQIVND (reference sequence). CDR3 nucleotide sequence: TGTGCCAGTACTAGCGGGAGAGTTGATACGCAGTATTTT. As protein: CASTSGRVDTQYF.

The count of this clone is one. The V call is TRBV9, the J call TRBJ2-7; weak D call: TRBD2 (5 bases). The germline gives CDR1 SGDLS, CDR2 YYNGEE. With 2 bases removed from V and 2 bases from J, the gap between germline ends came to 11 bases. CDR3 length: 14 amino acids. CDR3 sequence: CASSVEAITYEQYF. In DNA, the CDR3 is TGTGCCAGCAGCGTGGAGGCCATTACCTACGAGCAGTACTTC.

This clone has only one observation. The chain has TRBV28 and TRBJ2-2; either TRBD1 or TRBD2 may supply D (5 bases each). The CDR3 loop spans 14 amino acids. Germline CDR1 MDHEN, CDR2 SYDVKM. The V gene lost 4 bases and the J gene lost 4 bases, with 10 bases spanning the gap. Here the CDR3 reads CASSSSGSTGELFF. The DNA for the CDR3 is TGTGCCAGCAGTTCGTCAGGGAGCACCGGGGAGCTGTTTTTT.

The gene calls are TRBV2 and TRBJ1-4; D ambiguous. There are 15 residues in the CDR3. The V end was cut by 5 bases, the J end by 3 bases, with 13 bases between. Germline V lookup: CDR1 SNHLY, CDR2 FYNNEI. CDR3 region: CASSRATSANEKLFF. The CDR3 DNA reads TGTGCCAGCAGTAGGGCGACCTCGGCTAATGAAAAACTGTTTTTT.

The rearrangement links TRBV19 to TRBJ1-5, with 9 positions matching TRBD1. Germline loops: CDR1 LNHDA, CDR2 SQIVND (reference sequence). Trimming at V came to 4 bases and at J to 9 bases, leaving 7 bases not matched to a gene. This CDR3 is 14 amino acids long. The CDR3 spells CASSSGTGNLPQHF. CDR3 sequence (DNA): TGTGCCAGTAGTAGTGGGACAGGGAATTTGCCCCAGCATTTT.

This clone appeared a few times. The CDR3 DNA sequence: TGTGCCAGCTTTCCTGGGTACACTGAAGCTTTCTTT. Its translation: CASFPGYTEAFF. This rearrangement joins TRBV2 to TRBJ1-1; D is ambiguous. Germline V gene sequence: CDR1 SNHLY, CDR2 FYNNEI. The V and J ends lost 8 bases and 3 bases respectively, with 10 bases between them. The CDR3 contains 12 residues.

The chain couples TRBV5-1 to TRBJ1-1; D remains unclear. Trimming shortened V by 0 bases and J by 0 bases, and 12 bases separated the two germline ends. Germline lookup yields CDR1 SGHRS and CDR2 YFSETQ. This CDR3 is 16 amino acids long. CDR3 amino acids: CASSLGIGRMNTEAFF. DNA of the CDR3: TGCGCCAGCAGCTTGGGAATTGGGAGGATGAACACTGAAGCTTTCTTT.

This clone was seen once. The V gene is TRBV7-2, the J gene TRBJ2-7, with D maybe TRBD1 (5 bases). Deletions cut 2 bases from V and 6 bases from J, with 11 bases between. This CDR3 is 13 amino acids long. Germline V CDR1 and CDR2: SGHTA, FQGNSA. CDR3 residues: CASSLNYQGEQYF. The CDR3 DNA follows: TGTGCCAGCAGCTTAAACTACCAGGGCGAGCAGTACTTC.

This chain joins TRBV28 and TRBJ1-1; TRBD1 matches at 11 bases. Germline loops: CDR1 MDHEN, CDR2 SYDVKM. This CDR3 has 15 amino acids. V gave up 6 bases and J gave up 9 bases; unmatched junction bases: 12. The CDR3 sequence is CASRASGTGGTKAFF. The CDR3 DNA sequence: TGTGCCAGCAGGGCATCCGGGACAGGGGGTACTAAAGCTTTCTTT. Drawing the rest from reference TRBV28 and TRBJ1-1, the complete variable domain is DVKVTQSSRYLVKRTGEKVFLECVQDMDHENMFWYRQDPGLGLRLIYFSYDVKMKEKGDIPEGYSVSREKKERFSLILESASTNQTSMYLCASRASGTGGTKAFFGQGTRLTVV.

This clone was seen ten or more times. The rearrangement uses TRBV27 and TRBJ1-1; no clear D gene. Germline loops: CDR1 MNHEY, CDR2 SMNVEV (reference sequence). The CDR3 covers 14 residues. Deletions cut 3 bases from V and 1 base from J, with 9 bases between. In DNA form, the CDR3 reads TGTGCCAGCAGTTTGGTCCCTCAGAACACTGAAGCTTTCTTT. Its protein product is CASSLVPQNTEAFF.

The chain joins TRBV6-5 to TRBJ2-7; a possible D gene is TRBD1 (5 bases). The CDR3 extends over 14 amino acids. The germline V and J ends were trimmed by 0 bases and 5 bases, with 11 bases remaining between them. The V gene's germline CDR1 is MNHEY and CDR2 SVGAGI. The CDR3 nucleotides are TGTGCCAGCAGTTACTCGATGGGGCCCGACGAGCAGTACTTC. Its protein product is CASSYSMGPDEQYF.

The gene calls are TRBV5-6 and TRBJ2-2; the match to TRBD2 covers 8 bases. The junction had 6 bases not matched to a gene; V was cut back by 0 bases and J by 5 bases. The germline V gene has CDR1 SGHDT and CDR2 YYEEEE. This CDR3 is built from 16 residues. CDR3 nucleotide sequence: TGTGCCAGCAGCTTGGCCCACGGGAGGGCGACCGGGGAGCTGTTTTTT. This encodes CASSLAHGRATGELFF.

The chain carries TRBV2 and TRBJ1-1; D gene uncertain. Between the trimmed V and J ends, which lost 0 bases and 7 bases, there was a span of 9 bases. Germline-derived CDR1 and CDR2 are SNHLY and FYNNEI. CDR3 length equals 13 residues. As DNA, the CDR3 is TGTGCCAGCAGTGAAGCAGGGCGGAATGAAGCTTTCTTT. Protein product: CASSEAGRNEAFF.

The V and J genes are TRBV9 and TRBJ2-1; a weak D match, TRBD2 (5 bases). V was shortened by 0 bases and J by 2 bases, with 9 bases between the two germline ends. This CDR3 is built from 15 residues. Germline CDR1 is SGDLS and CDR2 is YYNGEE. The CDR3 nucleotides read TGTGCCAGCAGCGTAGACAGCGGAACCTACAATGAGCAGTTCTTC. Amino acids: CASSVDSGTYNEQFF.

The chain uses TRBV6-6 and TRBJ2-7; D gene ambiguous. Germline V gene sequence: CDR1 MNHNY, CDR2 SVGAGI (reference sequence). The CDR3 consists of 13 residues. V lost 0 bases and J lost 4, with 7 bases in between. The CDR3 DNA is TGTGCCAGCAGTTACTCGAACACTTACGAGCAGTACTTC. Translation gives CASSYSNTYEQYF.

J is TRBJ2-7 and V is TRBV27; 8 bases are a match to TRBD2. This CDR3 is 15 amino acids long. J was trimmed by 1 base and V by 7 bases; bases with no gene match: 9. Germline CDR1 reads MNHEY; CDR2 reads SMNVEV (reference sequence). The CDR3: CASTLGTGGSYEQYF. In DNA, the CDR3 is TGTGCCAGCACCCTTGGGACGGGAGGGTCCTACGAGCAGTACTTC.

The chain is built from TRBV21-1 and TRBJ1-5; the D call TRBD1 from the table was never checked on the DNA. TRBV21-1 is classified as a pseudogene. The CDR3 covers 15 residues. DNA of the CDR3: TGTGCCAGCAGCTCCGGACAGGGGGCGAATCAGCCCCAGCATTTT. Amino acid sequence: CASSSGQGANQPQHF.

The V call is TRBV29-1, the J call TRBJ1-2, with a tentative D call TRBD1 (6 bases). This CDR3 spans 13 amino acids. The germline V gene encodes CDR1 SQVTM and CDR2 ANQGSEA. The V end was cut by 7 bases, the J end by 4 bases, with 16 bases between. The CDR3 reads CSARQEEGYGYTF. Written as DNA, the CDR3 is TGCAGCGCCAGACAGGAGGAGGGCTATGGCTACACCTTC.

V usage is TRBV5-5 and J usage is TRBJ2-3, with 7 bases matching TRBD1. The V gene's germline CDR1 is SGHKS and CDR2 YYEKEE (reference sequence). This CDR3 comprises 15 residues. The V segment lost 0 bases and the J segment 1 base; nucleotides outside the gene matches: 2. The DNA of the CDR3 is TGTGCCAGCAGCTTGGGGACAGGTCGCACAGATACGCAGTATTTT. Translated: CASSLGTGRTDTQYF.

The genes are TRBV6-1 and TRBJ1-6; D might be TRBD1 (5 bases). V was trimmed by 4 bases and J by 7 bases, leaving 14 bases between them. The germline CDR1 and CDR2 sequences are MNHNS and SASEGT. The CDR3 covers 15 residues. CDR3 sequence: CASSAPAEGNSPLHF. The CDR3 nucleotides read TGTGCCAGCAGTGCGCCCGCAGAGGGGAATTCACCCCTCCACTTT.

V is TRBV15 and J is TRBJ1-2; TRBD1 agrees at 7 bases. The CDR3 length is 13 residues. CDR1 and CDR2 (germline): LNHNV, YYDKDF (reference sequence). V shed 3 bases, J shed 8 bases, and the junction held 6 bases outside the gene matches. CDR3 nucleotide sequence: TGTGCCACCAGCAGCCGGACAGGATCGGGCTACACCTTC. Translated, it gives CATSSRTGSGYTF.

The chain is built from TRBV4-3 and TRBJ2-7; D tentatively reads TRBD1 or TRBD2 (5 bases each). CDR3 length equals 15 residues. Germline CDR1 reads LGHNA; CDR2 reads YSLEER. Trimming cost V 3 bases and J 5 bases, with 17 bases left between them. For the CDR3, the DNA is TGCGCCAGCAGCCAGACAGTCGCAGGGAGCGACGAGCAGTACTTC. Its protein product is CASSQTVAGSDEQYF.

The chain couples TRBV4-2 to TRBJ2-5, with D perhaps assigned TRBD1 or TRBD2 (5 bases each). The V gene lost 0 bases and the J gene lost 2 bases, with 16 bases spanning the gap. The germline V gene has CDR1 LGHNA and CDR2 YNFKEQ. This CDR3 has 17 amino acids. The DNA for the CDR3 is TGTGCCAGCAGCCAAGACCACACTCCGGGACGGCAAGAGACCCAGTACTTC. Its protein product is CASSQDHTPGRQETQYF.